This TCR beta chain was found in a study of T cell responses to AZD1222 COVID-19 vaccine. The wider study: Investigators merged groups given second doses at roughly 4 or roughly 12 weeks. Notes on the study in general: After two AZD1222 doses, spike-specific TCR breadth and depth rose versus day 0. No repertoire was sampled before or during the peak T cell response, only after it. White British donors predominated, females outnumbered males, and clonal diversity was possibly underestimated.

As for this clone: Its antigen is as yet unknown.

Clones were sequenced by immunoSEQ multiplex PCR, and TCRdb holds only the in-frame ones, with some missing. The sample lists some 180,000 clones; 88% were seen once. Germline V lookup: CDR1 SQVTM, CDR2 ANQGSEA. Deletions cut 4 bases from V and 5 bases from J, with 15 bases between. CDR3 length equals 13 residues. The sequence was collected from an adult in good health. This sample comprised peripheral blood, obtained on day 0 of AZD1222 vaccination. V is TRBV29-1 and J is TRBJ2-7; D unresolved. CDR3 in DNA: TGCAGCGTTGCGACGGTCGGGTCCCACGAGCAGTACTTC. This codes for CSVATVGSHEQYF.